Below, one TCR beta chain is given with its context. No antigen is known for it. These data are taken from a study of CD8 T cells in ankylosing spondylitis. Making use of molecular barcodes, quantitative 5'-RACE generated TCR beta libraries. One entry per CDR3 protein, called by TCRdb with MiXCR from the 5' RACE reads. Of around 150,000 distinct CDR3 sequences listed, approximately 7.3% were seen once; the top ten hold roughly 12%. Study findings and constraints: Relatively scarce in peripheral blood, disease-linked clones were CD8+. A motif in TCR beta, a set of under ten highly homologous variants, appeared characteristic of ankylosing spondylitis blood. Reportedly, significant enrichment of disease-linked clones occurred in matched ankylosing spondylitis synovial fluid.

Germline loops: CDR1 PRHDT, CDR2 FYEKMQ (reference sequence). The CDR3 spans 17 residues. Trimming at V came to 2 bases and at J to 1 base, leaving 8 bases not matched to a gene. The specimen was blood, either unsorted or a sorted T cell fraction (not recorded which). The origin of this receptor is a female donor with ankylosing spondylitis or in good health (not recorded which). V usage is TRBV13 and J usage is TRBJ2-1; 7 bases align to TRBD2. The CDR3 nucleotides are TGTGCCAGCAGCTTAAGCGGGACCCCCCCGTCCTACAATGAGCAGTTCTTC. It specifies CASSLSGTPPSYNEQFF.